This TCR beta chain comes out of a study of beta chain features in type 1 diabetes. Findings and caveats of the study: Reduced insertions and increased deletions marked VDJ junctions in type 1 diabetes patients. A greater similarity of naive, central memory and Treg TCRB repertoires was seen among patients than among healthy donors.

This CDR3 is built from 14 residues. Per the germline V gene, CDR1 is LNHDA and CDR2 is SQIVND (reference sequence). The V gene end was trimmed by 7 bases and the J gene end by 5 bases; junction bases not matched to a gene: 10. On this clone itself: The target antigen is unknown.

Investigators reverse transcribed all isolated RNA, so they sequenced expressed TCRB transcripts. Repertoires were generated with immunoSEQ multiplex PCR, while TCRdb's copy carries only in-frame clones and drops some. The sample consists of roughly 170,000 clones, about 13% of them appearing once. This clonotype was sampled from a woman between 18 and 30 years old in good health. The material sequenced was central memory CD4+ T cells from blood. The chain employs TRBV19 and TRBJ2-7; 8 positions agree with TRBD1. CDR3 loop: CASNSDRGYDEQYF. In DNA form, the CDR3 reads TGTGCCAGTAACTCAGACAGGGGTTACGACGAGCAGTACTTC.